Listed here are 10 T cell receptor beta chains from one sample, sequenced in a study of control samples from healthy donors and cancer patients. Sequencing used immunoSEQ multiplex PCR; TCRdb keeps in-frame clones, though not all of them. The sample contains around 150,000 clones, roughly 90% of which appear only once. The specimen was blood. The receptors shown here come from a man aged 30 to 45 in good health.

The chain combines TRBV9 with TRBJ2-2; D uncertain. This CDR3 is built from 13 residues. Trimming removed 0 bases at V and 5 bases at J, with 5 bases between. CDR1 and CDR2 from the germline V gene are SGDLS and YYNGEE. As DNA, the CDR3 is TGTGCCAGCAGCGTAGAAAGGACCGGGGAGCTGTTTTTT. Amino acids: CASSVERTGELFF. Combining the CDR3 with reference TRBV9 and TRBJ2-2 gives the whole variable domain DSGVTQTPKHLITATGQRVTLRCSPRSGDLSVYWYQQSLDQGLQFLIQYYNGEERAKGNILERFSAQQFPDLHSELNLSSLELGDSALYFCASSVERTGELFFGEGSRLTVL.

V and J are TRBV4-3 and TRBJ2-5; the D call may be TRBD1 or TRBD2 (5 bases each). Trimming pared 0 bases from V and 0 bases from J, leaving 8 bases between. CDR1 and CDR2 from the germline V gene are LGHNA and YSLEER. The CDR3 runs to 15 residues. The CDR3 DNA sequence: TGCGCCAGCAGCCAAGACGGGACGGACCAAGAGACCCAGTACTTC. This gives the protein CASSQDGTDQETQYF.

This chain links TRBV9 with TRBJ1-2; D may be TRBD1 (5 bases). Trimming took 4 bases from V and 7 from J, leaving 14 bases between them. Germline-derived CDR1 and CDR2 are SGDLS and YYNGEE. The CDR3 is 13 amino acids. CDR3 bases: TGTGCCAGCAGCCCCAGGGACGTAAGTGGCTACACCTTC. Amino acid sequence: CASSPRDVSGYTF.

This rearrangement joins TRBV7-9 to TRBJ1-2; D is ambiguous. The CDR3 loop spans 13 amino acids. Looked up from germline, CDR1 is SEHNR and CDR2 is FQNEAQ (reference sequence). The V gene lost 2 bases and the J gene lost 2 bases, with 6 bases spanning the gap. The CDR3 region has the DNA TGTGCCAGCAGCTTAAGTTTAAACTATGGCTACACCTTC. Amino acid sequence: CASSLSLNYGYTF. Full variable domain (outside the CDR3, taken from reference TRBV7-9 and TRBJ1-2): DTGVSQNPRHKITKRGQNVTFRCDPISEHNRLYWYRQTLGQGPEFLTYFQNEAQLEKSRLLSDRFSAERPKGSFSTLEIQRTEQGDSAMYLCASSLSLNYGYTFGSGTRLTVV.

There are a few counts of this clone. This sequence joins TRBV5-1 and TRBJ1-2, with unresolved D. The V end was cut by 5 bases, the J end by 7 bases, with 18 bases between. Germline loops: CDR1 SGHRS, CDR2 YFSETQ. The CDR3 totals 14 residues. CDR3 nucleotide sequence: TGCGCCAGCAGACCTCTGGAAGGTTCTGGTGGCTACACCTTC. Translating it yields CASRPLEGSGGYTF.

The chain employs TRBV7-9 and TRBJ2-3; D uncertain. In germline, CDR1 is SEHNR, CDR2 FQNEAQ (reference sequence). Trimming shortened V by 2 bases and J by 2 bases, and 14 bases separated the two germline ends. The length of the CDR3 is 16 residues. The CDR3 DNA reads TGTGCCAGCAGCTTATCGGTTTCGCCCAACACAGATACGCAGTATTTT. Its translation is CASSLSVSPNTDTQYF.

CDR3 sequence: CASSVDQPGETQYF. The CDR3 nucleotides are TGTGCCAGCAGCGTAGATCAGCCGGGCGAGACCCAGTACTTC. The chain has TRBV9 and TRBJ2-5; D is unresolved. CDR3 length: 14 residues. CDR1 is SGDLS and CDR2 is YYNGEE in the germline V gene. Trimming took 0 bases from V and 5 from J, leaving 11 bases between them.

CDR3 bases: TGTGCCAGCAGCATCTTCGCACAGGGGGCATCCGGGGAGCTGTTTTTT. It yields the protein CASSIFAQGASGELFF. V usage is TRBV3-1 (or the pseudogene TRBV3-2) and J usage is TRBJ2-2, with 9 nucleotides matching TRBD1. This CDR3 spans 16 amino acids. Germline V gene lookup returns CDR1 LGHDT and CDR2 YNNKEL (reference sequence). V lost 5 bases, J lost 6 bases, and 10 bases stayed unmatched.

The genes are TRBV27 and TRBJ1-2; 11 bases agree with TRBD1. Trimming cost V 6 bases and J 5 bases; bases outside gene matches: 5. CDR1 is MNHEY and CDR2 is SMNVEV in the germline V gene (reference sequence). The CDR3 loop spans 14 amino acids. The CDR3 DNA reads as TGTGCCAGCAGAACCGGACAGGGGGCTTATGGCTACACCTTC. Its translation: CASRTGQGAYGYTF.

The chain combines TRBV18 with TRBJ2-7; D gene unclear. V shed 2 bases and J shed 0 bases, with 8 bases lying between them. Germline loops: CDR1 KGHSH, CDR2 LQKENI. This CDR3 region has 14 residues. The CDR3: CASSPGSGSYEQYF. The CDR3 bases are TGTGCCAGCTCACCAGGGTCCGGCTCCTACGAGCAGTACTTC.